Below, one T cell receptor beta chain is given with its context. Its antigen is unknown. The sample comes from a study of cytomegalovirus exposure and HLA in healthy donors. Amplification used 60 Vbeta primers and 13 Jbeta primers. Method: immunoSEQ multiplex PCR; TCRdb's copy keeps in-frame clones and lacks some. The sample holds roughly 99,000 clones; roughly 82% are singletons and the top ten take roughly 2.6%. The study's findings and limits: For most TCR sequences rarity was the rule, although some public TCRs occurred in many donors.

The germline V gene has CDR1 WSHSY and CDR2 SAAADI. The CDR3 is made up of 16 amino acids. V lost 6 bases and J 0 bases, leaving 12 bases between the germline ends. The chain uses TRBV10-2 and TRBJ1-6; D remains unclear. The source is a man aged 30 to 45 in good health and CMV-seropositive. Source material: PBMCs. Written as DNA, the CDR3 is TGCGCCAGCAGAGGACTGCGAAGCTCCTATAATTCACCCCTCCACTTT. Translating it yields CASRGLRSSYNSPLHF.